This T cell receptor (beta chain) emerged from a study of CXCR3-negative and CXCR3-positive naive CD8 T cells. Naive CD8+ T cells were CD45RO-CCR7+CD27+CD95-. Concerning this clonotype itself: Its antigen is currently unknown.

Germline V gives CDR1 SGHAT, CDR2 FQNNGV. The CDR3 sequence is 13 residues long. The libraries of TRB cDNA were prepared using 5' RACE with UMI labels. Using the 5' RACE reads, TCRdb records one entry per CDR3 protein without DNA. This sample's clone table lists around 160,000 distinct CDR3 sequences. Findings and limits, study-wide: Higher TRB CDR3 hydrophobicity marked CXCR3-positive naive cells relative to CXCR3-negative naive cells. Diversity in memory CD8+ cells fell much lower than the comparably high levels seen in both naive subsets. Cryopreserved cells showed partially decreased CXCR3 expression, and most assays used fresh PBMCs. TRB CDR3 properties served as the basis for inferring TCR strength, and surface CD5 was comparable between naive subsets.

The genes are TRBV11-2 and TRBJ2-1; TCRdb lists TRBD1, though no DNA is available to test this call. This sequence originates from a human donor in good health. Some clones in this sample may be carry-over from other donors' samples. The sequenced material came from naive CXCR3+ CD8+ T cells from blood. Subset here: CD45RO-CCR7+CD27+CD95- naive CD8+ T cells expressing CXCR3 (TNR3+). Here the CDR3 reads CASSSGGPNEQFF.